The source of this T cell receptor (beta chain) is a study of blood T cell repertoires in COVID-19. In the study overall: Both acute and convalescent COVID-19 samples were obtained from the United States, Italy and Spain. T cells, B-cell-depleted T cells, or PBMCs supplied cDNA or gDNA.

As processed by the authors: From reference gene primer amplification, estimates of nucleated cell counts were derived. Using immunoSEQ multiplex PCR, the repertoire was profiled, and TCRdb retains in-frame clones only, with some absent. V and J calls and clone size come straight from that table; D and trimming were deduced from the DNA. The table records about 70,000 clones, approximately 86% of them present only once. This TCR came from an older woman with acute or convalescent COVID-19. Sequencing was done on a sample of peripheral blood.

This chain's CDR3 is CASRRRTGAKYQETQYF. The CDR3 nucleotides are TGTGCCAGCAGGCGAAGGACAGGGGCTAAGTACCAAGAGACCCAGTACTTC. V gene TRBV3-1 (or the pseudogene TRBV3-2) combines with J gene TRBJ2-5, with TRBD1 matching 9 bases. The V gene end was trimmed by 6 bases and the J gene end by 0 bases; junction bases not matched to a gene: 11. The CDR3 runs 17 residues. CDR1 is LGHDT, CDR2 YNNKEL, per germline (reference sequence).